One and the same sample provided the 27 T cell receptor beta chains below, sequenced in a study of response to subunit inactivated influenza vaccine. TCRdb redid the calling of the RT-PCR reads with MiXCR, one entry per CDR3 protein. The data contain hundreds of thousands of distinct CDR3 sequences, 25% of them singletons. The sample here was CD4+ T cells sorted from PBMCs, taken roughly 5 days after vaccination. These receptors were obtained from a man between 50 and 59 years old who received an inactivated influenza vaccine.

This clonotype was counted at least ten times. CDR3 sequence (DNA): TGTGCCAGCAGGACTAGCGGTTACAATGAGCAGTTCTTC. Translated, it gives CASRTSGYNEQFF. The V gene is TRBV12-3 or TRBV12-4, the J gene TRBJ2-1, with 9 bases lining up with TRBD2. This CDR3 is built from 13 residues. J gave up 4 bases and V 6 bases, and 1 base lay outside the gene matches.

This clonotype occurred many times. The chain recombines TRBV12-3 or TRBV12-4 with TRBJ1-2; 7 bases map to TRBD1. This CDR3 has 14 residues. Trimming removed 4 bases from V and 2 bases from J; junction bases left unmatched: 4. The chain's CDR3 is CASSSRDSNYGYTF. For the CDR3, the DNA is TGTGCCAGCAGTTCTCGGGACAGCAACTATGGCTACACCTTC.

The chain carries TRBV20-1 and TRBJ2-2; a possible D gene is TRBD1 (5 bases). V was trimmed by 3 bases and J by 6 bases, leaving 14 bases between them. Germline loops: CDR1 DFQATT, CDR2 SNEGSKA (reference sequence). This CDR3 has 14 amino acids. CDR3 sequence: CSARIQGSSGELFF. The CDR3 DNA sequence: TGCAGTGCTAGGATCCAGGGAAGCTCCGGGGAGCTGTTTTTT.

This clonotype was seen more than once but under ten times. The chain uses TRBV11-2 and TRBJ1-1; D is undetermined. Germline V gene sequence: CDR1 SGHAT, CDR2 FQNNGV. The V and J ends lost 3 bases and 4 bases respectively, with 9 bases between them. The CDR3 has 13 amino acids. The CDR3 protein is CASSFGPRTEAFF. The CDR3 DNA sequence: TGTGCCAGCAGCTTTGGGCCCCGCACTGAAGCTTTCTTT.

V is TRBV24-1 and J is TRBJ2-3; D gene unclear. Looked up from germline, CDR1 is KGHDR and CDR2 is SFDVKD. V was trimmed by 9 bases and J by 5 bases, leaving 14 bases between them. CDR3 length: 13 amino acids. CDR3 nucleotides: TGTGCCACCGCTCAGGACGAACTAGATACGCAGTATTTT. This encodes CATAQDELDTQYF.

The chain has TRBV10-3 and TRBJ2-3, with D maybe TRBD2 (6 bases). This CDR3 is built from 14 residues. Germline loops: CDR1 ENHRY, CDR2 SYGVKD. V lost 6 bases to trimming and J lost 2 bases, with 12 bases between them. CDR3 nucleotide sequence: TGTGCCATCAGGTTAGCGGAGCCCACAGATACGCAGTATTTT. It is translated as CAIRLAEPTDTQYF.

The V and J genes are TRBV7-2 and TRBJ2-1, with TRBD2 matching over 9 bases. CDR1 is SGHTA and CDR2 is FQGNSA in the germline V gene. After removal of 3 bases from V and 12 bases from J, the junction contained 9 bases not matched to a gene. This CDR3 spans 14 amino acids. CDR3 bases: TGTGCCAGCAGCTTGGGGGGAGCGGGAGGTTGGCAGTTCTTC. It is translated as CASSLGGAGGWQFF.

The V and J genes are TRBV4-3 and TRBJ1-4, with a tentative D call TRBD1 (5 bases). The CDR3 is 16 residues long. V lost 1 base and J lost 5, with 14 bases in between. Germline V gene sequence: CDR1 LGHNA, CDR2 YSLEER. CDR3 in amino acids: CASSQGRAGKNEKLFF. CDR3 bases: TGCGCCAGCAGCCAAGGACGTGCAGGGAAAAATGAAAAACTGTTTTTT.

This clonotype was seen a handful of times. The chain carries TRBV7-6 and TRBJ1-4; the match to TRBD1 covers 8 bases. V gave up 0 bases and J gave up 1 base; unmatched junction bases: 4. The CDR3 totals 17 residues. From germline, CDR1 is SGHVS and CDR2 FNYEAQ. In DNA, the CDR3 is TGTGCCAGCAGCTTAGCCCAGGGGGCAAGAACTAATGAAAAACTGTTTTTT. This codes for CASSLAQGARTNEKLFF.

This clonotype was counted a few times. The chain combines TRBV4-3 with TRBJ1-3; 9 positions agree with TRBD1. Losses at the gene ends were 4 bases for V and 3 bases for J; bases not matched to a gene: 4. Germline-derived CDR1 and CDR2 are LGHNA and YSLEER. This CDR3 contains 15 residues. The CDR3 DNA sequence: TGCGCCAGCAGCCTATTGGACAGGGGTGGAAACACCATATATTTT. Translation: CASSLLDRGGNTIYF.

V usage is TRBV7-3 and J usage is TRBJ2-7; no reliable D call. V was trimmed by 2 bases and J by 0 bases, leaving 17 bases between them. This CDR3 is 17 amino acids long. Germline V lookup: CDR1 SGHTA, CDR2 FQGTGA. The CDR3 reads CASSLRPGSANSYEQYF. CDR3 DNA: TGTGCCAGCAGCTTACGGCCGGGCAGCGCCAACTCCTACGAGCAGTACTTC.

The gene calls are TRBV20-1 and TRBJ2-3; D uncertain. This CDR3 has 13 residues. Germline assignment: CDR1 DFQATT and CDR2 SNEGSKA (reference sequence). The V and J ends lost 3 bases and 0 bases respectively, with 7 bases between them. The CDR3 DNA reads TGCAGTGCTAGCGGCCTTAGCACAGATACGCAGTATTTT. The encoded protein is CSASGLSTDTQYF.

V gene TRBV6-2 or TRBV6-3 combines with J gene TRBJ2-7; 10 bases agree with TRBD2. V lost 2 bases and J lost 5; bases outside the gene matches: 3. This CDR3 has 14 residues. CDR1 is MNHEY, CDR2 SVGEGT, per germline. The CDR3: CASSYLAGVHEQYF. The CDR3 DNA is TGTGCCAGCAGTTACCTAGCGGGGGTCCACGAGCAGTACTTC.

The rearrangement links TRBV12-3 or TRBV12-4 to TRBJ1-5; D unresolved. The CDR3 sequence is 12 residues long. Trimming cost V 3 bases and J 7 bases, with 7 bases left between them. CDR3 DNA: TGTGCCAGCAGTTTGAGTCCCCAGCCCCAGCATTTT. This gives the protein CASSLSPQPQHF.

This clonotype has only a few counts. The chain links TRBV7-2 to TRBJ2-7, with 10 positions matching TRBD2. The CDR3 consists of 15 residues. The germline CDR1 and CDR2 sequences are SGHTA and FQGNSA. The J segment lost 4 bases and the V segment lost 4 bases, leaving 7 bases of the junction unmatched. Here the CDR3 reads CASSSQSGRGYEQYF. Here the CDR3 DNA reads TGTGCCAGCAGCTCCCAAAGCGGGAGGGGTTACGAGCAGTACTTC.

This clonotype was recorded many times. The V call is TRBV11-1, the J call TRBJ2-7; D gene uncertain. The CDR3 has 13 amino acids. Germline values: CDR1 SGHAT, CDR2 FQDESV (reference sequence). V was shortened by 2 bases and J by 9 bases, with 14 bases between the two germline ends. The CDR3: CASSLQTYDGQYF. The CDR3 DNA sequence: TGTGCCAGCAGCTTACAGACATACGATGGGCAGTACTTC.

This rearrangement joins TRBV7-2 to TRBJ2-7; 7 bases map to TRBD2. Germline CDR1 and CDR2: SGHTA and FQGNSA. This CDR3 comprises 14 residues. The trim removed 1 base at V and 6 bases at J, leaving 6 bases unmatched. CDR3 region: CASSLGGGISEQYF. Written as DNA, the CDR3 is TGTGCCAGCAGCTTAGGGGGGGGGATCTCCGAGCAGTACTTC.

The V gene is TRBV12-3 or TRBV12-4, the J gene TRBJ2-3, with D perhaps TRBD1 or TRBD2 (5 bases each). V was shortened by 4 bases and J by 0 bases, with 11 bases between the two germline ends. This CDR3 has 15 residues. CDR3: CASSWGRSSTDTQYF. CDR3 DNA sequence: TGTGCCAGCAGTTGGGGACGATCTAGCACAGATACGCAGTATTTT.

The rearrangement links TRBV21-1 to TRBJ2-7; the table's D call, TRBD2, has no DNA check behind it. TRBV21-1 counts as a pseudogene. CDR3 length: 18 residues. The CDR3 loop reads CASSKALGLAGVSGEQYF. Written as DNA, the CDR3 is TGTGCCAGCAGCAAAGCGCTGGGACTAGCGGGAGTGTCGGGGGAGCAGTACTTC.

This chain connects TRBV11-2 to TRBJ2-5; 11 bases are a match to TRBD2. The CDR3 has 16 residues. V shed 5 bases, J shed 2 bases, and the junction held 7 bases outside the gene matches. CDR1 and CDR2 from the germline V gene are SGHAT and FQNNGV. The CDR3 DNA is TGTGCCAGCAGCCCATCCCTAGCGGGGGGACAAGAGACCCAGTACTTC. Residues: CASSPSLAGGQETQYF.

DNA for the CDR3: TGTGCCAGCAGCCAAGATTTGACAGTCTACGAGCAGTACTTC. This translates into CASSQDLTVYEQYF. The V call is TRBV4-2, the J call TRBJ2-7; D is possibly TRBD1 (5 bases). This CDR3 region has 14 residues. The V end was cut by 0 bases, the J end by 3 bases, with 9 bases between. CDR1 and CDR2 from the germline V gene are LGHNA and YNFKEQ.

The gene calls are TRBV7-2 and TRBJ2-7, with D perhaps matching TRBD1 or TRBD2 (5 bases each). This CDR3 has 15 amino acids. V lost 4 bases and J 1 base, leaving 14 bases between the germline ends. Germline V gene data show CDR1 as SGHTA and CDR2 as FQGNSA. The CDR3 region has the DNA TGTGCCAGCAGCTCCTCCGGGACGGGATCCTACGAGCAGTACTTC. Translation gives CASSSSGTGSYEQYF.

The chain combines TRBV6-1 with TRBJ2-7, with 11 bases identical to TRBD1. Trimming at V came to 8 bases and at J to 4 bases, leaving 10 bases not matched to a gene. This CDR3 region has 15 residues. The V gene's germline CDR1 is MNHNS and CDR2 SASEGT. The CDR3 spells CASSRGGTGGYEQYF. In nucleotides, the CDR3 is TGTGCCAGCTCCAGAGGAGGGACAGGGGGGTACGAGCAGTACTTC.

Only a few counts were recorded for this clonotype. The rearrangement uses TRBV24-1 and TRBJ2-3; 9 bases align to TRBD2. Germline V gives CDR1 KGHDR, CDR2 SFDVKD. The CDR3 consists of 17 residues. The J segment lost 0 bases and the V segment lost 5 bases, leaving 8 bases of the junction unmatched. CDR3 DNA: TGTGCCACCAGTGTTAGGCTAGCGGGGACTAGCACAGATACGCAGTATTTT. Amino acids: CATSVRLAGTSTDTQYF.

This clonotype was observed many times. The chain employs TRBV29-1 and TRBJ2-2; 11 bases are a match to TRBD1. CDR1 and CDR2 (germline): SQVTM, ANQGSEA. This CDR3 spans 14 amino acids. With V trimmed by 4 bases and J by 5 bases, 3 bases remained unmatched. CDR3 sequence: CSVAGQGATGELFF. CDR3 in DNA: TGCAGCGTTGCTGGACAGGGGGCTACCGGGGAGCTGTTTTTT.

The genes are TRBV21-1 and TRBJ2-7; TRBD1 was called by the table and not checked on the DNA. TRBV21-1 constitutes a pseudogene. The CDR3 length is 14 residues. In nucleotides, the CDR3 is TGTGCCAGCACCAAAGGGGTGCAGGGCTACGAGCAGTACTTC. Its protein is CASTKGVQGYEQYF.

The chain recombines TRBV7-4 with TRBJ1-5, with 8 bases aligning to TRBD1. The CDR3 totals 17 residues. Germline CDR1 reads SGHVT; CDR2 reads SQSDAQ. With V trimmed by 0 bases and J by 1 base, 5 bases remained unmatched. In DNA form, the CDR3 reads TGTGCCAGCAGCTTAGCGCAGGGGGCGCGAAGCAATCAGCCCCAGCATTTT. Translation gives CASSLAQGARSNQPQHF.